The T cell receptor beta chain described here comes from a study of T-cell memory formation after mild COVID-19 (dated by TCRdb to about 2021). Regarding the research as a whole: Most TCR sequence clusters were specific to one of the two donors. Longitudinal TCRalpha and TCRbeta repertoire sequencing tracked T-cell clones expanding and contracting after mild COVID-19 in a couple of donors. Two young, previously healthy adult volunteers made up the cohort, one male and one female.

General study outcomes and caveats: Contracting CD4+ clones turned up mainly in the CM and EM memory subsets, whereas EMRA was where CD8+ clones were enriched. Whether the second-wave clones peaking on day 37 were SARS-CoV-2 specific was not confirmed. Some responding clones were detected in pre-infection memory, suggesting pre-existing cross-reactive memory T cells joined the SARS-CoV-2 response. Only two mild cases were covered by the study, and larger cohorts that include severe cases with pre-infection samples were considered necessary. Balanced CD4/CD8 phenotypes were observed for clones contracting from day 15 to 85, whereas a bias towards CD4+ was observed for a second wave of clones expanding from day 15 to 37.

This clonotype was detected only a few times. Its antigen target is currently unknown. Base quality data are lacking; no much larger clone is found one base away. The listed sequencing device is Illumina NovaSeq 6000. TCRalpha and TCRbeta cDNA libraries were constructed by 5'RACE with constant-segment primers, with sample barcodes and unique molecular identifiers being introduced. RNA was extracted from every sample with Trizol reagent. The libraries were amplified in two PCR steps, and the second step added a second sample barcode and Illumina TruSeq adapters. Sequencing of libraries was performed on an Illumina NovaSeq with 2 x 150 bp paired-end reads. For the original study's pipeline: The reads were demultiplexed and collapsed into UMI-guided consensus sequences using migec v1.2.7. Using mixcr v2.1.11, the UMI consensuses were aligned to TRA and TRB V and J templates and assembled into clonotypes. A clonotype was counted as expanded or contracted only when both edgeR and NoisET called the clonotype significant, with the noise models trained on biological replicates. edgeR calls used a false discovery rate-adjusted p below 0.01 and a log2 fold-change threshold of 1. As an exploratory analysis of dynamics, PCA with hierarchical clustering was applied to max-normalized trajectories of the 1000 most abundant clonotypes. Separately sequenced CD4+ and CD8+ repertoires were used to assign a CD4 or CD8 phenotype to each responding clone. TCRdb reanalyzed the raw reads on its own, using fastp at Q25 for trimming and MiXCR for clone calling, and kept in-frame beta chains. Under each unique CDR3 protein, matching rows form one entry showing the most common genes and DNA. The V and J calls come from TCRdb's annotation, not from the publication. In this sample the table shows almost 550,000 distinct CDR3 sequences, roughly 20% of which occur a single time. The ten top clones hold around an eighth of the sample.

As encoded in the germline V gene (reference sequence), CDR1 is GTSNPN while CDR2 is SVGIG. The CDR3 numbers 15 residues from cysteine through phenylalanine. Of the read, only the CDR3 DNA is kept; its 45 bases are in frame from base 1. The junction carries 20 bases between V and J, which are trimmed by 5 bases and 4 bases respectively. Ficoll-Paque density gradient centrifugation was used to isolate PBMCs. Sequenced sample: PBMCs or a T cell subset sorted from them (not recorded which). The chain joins TRBV30 to TRBJ1-2; the D gene is perhaps TRBD1, from 6 matching bases. This clonotype originated in an adult woman who had mild COVID-19 (a few samples of this study predate the infection). The sample titles of this study are shuffled in the database, so cell type and time point are left out; the donor was told from shared clones. The nucleotide sequence reads TGTGCCTGGGCCACAAACAGGGAATTCCCCTATGGCTACACCTTC. Translated, it reads CAWATNREFPYGYTF.